One sample yielded the 24 T cell receptor beta chains listed below, sequenced in a study of blood T cell repertoires in COVID-19. Generated by immunoSEQ multiplex PCR, the TCRdb table keeps only in-frame clones and is missing some. The table records 84,000 or so clones, roughly three quarters of them present only once. The specimen was peripheral blood. The source of these receptors is a man in his 60s with COVID-19, enrolled during active disease.

The chain links TRBV19 to TRBJ1-3, with no clear D. This CDR3 is built from 14 residues. The V end was cut by 6 bases, the J end by 0 bases, with 9 bases between. Germline CDR1 reads LNHDA; CDR2 reads SQIVND (reference sequence). CDR3 DNA: TGTGCCAGTAGCCTCCAGAACTCTGGAAACACCATATATTTT. It codes for CASSLQNSGNTIYF.

The chain employs TRBV7-2 and TRBJ1-1, with D possibly matching TRBD1 (5 bases). Germline CDR1 SGHTA, CDR2 FQGNSA. The V end lost 6 bases, the J end lost 4 bases, and 15 bases lay between the germline ends. The CDR3 has 14 residues. CDR3 protein: CASSSRRASTEAFF. The CDR3 DNA reads as TGTGCCAGCAGTTCCCGCAGGGCTTCCACTGAAGCTTTCTTT.

V usage is TRBV11-3 and J usage is TRBJ1-1; TRBD1 might be the D (6 bases). Trimming pared 10 bases from V and 4 bases from J, leaving 22 bases between. The CDR3 contains 15 residues. CDR1 is SGHNT, CDR2 YENEEA, per germline. CDR3 protein: CATQSVGGDFTEAFF. DNA of the CDR3: TGTGCCACCCAATCCGTAGGGGGGGATTTCACTGAAGCTTTCTTT.

J is TRBJ2-5 and V is TRBV19; TRBD2 is a possible D gene (5 bases). V shed 2 bases and J shed 5 bases, with 9 bases lying between them. The CDR3 has 13 residues. CDR1 and CDR2 (germline): LNHDA, SQIVND (reference sequence). The CDR3 DNA follows: TGTGCCAGTAGTATAACTAGGTACGAGACCCAGTACTTC. This codes for CASSITRYETQYF. Complete variable domain (other parts from reference TRBV19 and TRBJ2-5): DGGITQSPKYLFRKEGQNVTLSCEQNLNHDAMYWYRQDPGQGLRLIYYSQIVNDFQKGDIAEGYSVSREKKESFPLTVTSAQKNPTAFYLCASSITRYETQYFGPGTRLLVL.

The rearrangement links TRBV7-3 to TRBJ1-1, with 7 bases lining up with TRBD1. V shed 4 bases and J 2 bases; nucleotides not matched to a gene: 22. Germline CDR1 and CDR2: SGHTA and FQGTGA. The CDR3 covers 20 residues. The CDR3 bases are TGTGCCAGCAGCTCACCGGGCCCCGAGGGGGGACAGCCTTTTAACACTGAAGCTTTCTTT. Translated: CASSSPGPEGGQPFNTEAFF.

This clone appeared once. The V and J genes are TRBV16 and TRBJ2-3; 8 positions agree with TRBD2. Germline CDR1 and CDR2: KGHSY and FQNENV. CDR3 length: 17 amino acids. V lost 6 bases and J lost 2; bases outside the gene matches: 13. The CDR3 protein is CASSPQKAGVSTDTQYF. Here the CDR3 DNA reads TGTGCCAGCAGTCCTCAGAAAGCGGGGGTTTCCACAGATACGCAGTATTTT.

Regarding this clone: Germline is not matched at one junction end, which may reflect a read error. V gene TRBV7-7 combines with J gene TRBJ2-1; 11 bases fit TRBD2. This CDR3 comprises 17 residues. Per the germline V gene, CDR1 is SSHAT and CDR2 is FNYEAQ (reference sequence). The CDR3 spells CASSPSGGTSGKNEQFF. CDR3 bases: TGTGCTAGCAGCCCTTCAGGGGGGACTAGCGGAAAGAATGAGCAGTTCTTC.

V is TRBV13 and J is TRBJ1-2; D might be TRBD1 (6 bases). Germline values: CDR1 PRHDT, CDR2 FYEKMQ (reference sequence). The V end was cut by 6 bases, the J end by 6 bases, with 14 bases between. The CDR3 has 13 residues. As DNA, the CDR3 is TGTGCCAGCAGTCCACAGGGTGAGGATGGCTACACCTTC. It is translated as CASSPQGEDGYTF.

V and J are TRBV3-1 (or the pseudogene TRBV3-2) and TRBJ2-7, with TRBD1 identical over 9 bases. Germline CDR1 LGHDT, CDR2 YNNKEL (reference sequence). The CDR3 contains 15 residues. Trimming removed 1 base from V and 5 bases from J; junction bases left unmatched: 6. CDR3 amino acids: CASSQGPGQGHEQYF. CDR3 nucleotide sequence: TGTGCCAGCAGCCAAGGCCCGGGACAGGGACACGAGCAGTACTTC.

The V call is TRBV5-8, the J call TRBJ2-5; 9 bases align to TRBD2. This CDR3 is built from 15 residues. Germline V gives CDR1 SGHTS, CDR2 YDEGEE. V gave up 4 bases and J gave up 4 bases; unmatched junction bases: 8. The DNA for the CDR3 is TGTGCCAGCAGCCGAGGGCGGGGGGGCCGAGAGACCCAGTACTTC. Translated: CASSRGRGGRETQYF.

J is TRBJ1-4 and V is TRBV7-9; weak D call: TRBD1 (5 bases). There are 14 residues in the CDR3. The germline V gene encodes CDR1 SEHNR and CDR2 FQNEAQ (reference sequence). V was trimmed by 6 bases and J by 7 bases, leaving 15 bases between them. The CDR3 bases are TGTGCCAGCAGACCGGCGGGGGGAGGTGAAAAACTGTTTTTT. The encoded protein is CASRPAGGGEKLFF.

This chain joins TRBV5-1 and TRBJ2-4; 7 bases are a match to TRBD1. CDR1 is SGHRS and CDR2 is YFSETQ in the germline V gene. J gave up 13 bases and V 4 bases, and 14 bases lay outside the gene matches. The CDR3 length is 14 residues. CDR3 region: CASSPVGGSQKQYF. In DNA form, the CDR3 reads TGCGCCAGCAGCCCAGTAGGGGGCAGCCAAAAACAGTACTTC.

The V gene is TRBV9, the J gene TRBJ2-7; 14 bases agree with TRBD2. The V and J ends lost 8 bases and 7 bases, in that order; junction bases with no gene match: 8. This CDR3 comprises 14 residues. Germline V CDR1 and CDR2: SGDLS, YYNGEE. CDR3 sequence reads: CASAGGLAGAEQYF. In nucleotides, the CDR3 is TGTGCCAGTGCCGGGGGACTAGCGGGAGCAGAGCAGTACTTC.

CDR3 loop: CASSESTGRGTGELFF. As DNA, the CDR3 is TGCGCCAGCAGTGAGTCGACTGGGCGGGGTACCGGGGAGCTGTTTTTT. The V call is TRBV10-2, the J call TRBJ2-2; possibly TRBD2 for D (6 bases). Germline V gives CDR1 WSHSY, CDR2 SAAADI. There are 16 residues in the CDR3. V lost 0 bases and J 5 bases, leaving 13 bases between the germline ends.

The J gene is TRBJ1-2, the V gene TRBV28, with D maybe TRBD1 (5 bases). From germline, CDR1 is MDHEN and CDR2 SYDVKM. V was pared by 5 bases and J by 6 bases, with 10 bases between. The CDR3 covers 12 residues. The CDR3 here is CASSGGGHGYTF. CDR3 nucleotide sequence: TGTGCCAGCAGTGGGGGGGGTCATGGCTACACCTTC.

V usage is TRBV29-1 and J usage is TRBJ2-7; 7 bases are shared with TRBD1. The CDR3 spans 13 residues. CDR1 SQVTM and CDR2 ANQGSEA come from the germline V gene. With 2 bases clipped from V and 7 bases from J, the junction kept 8 bases outside the gene matches. CDR3 sequence (DNA): TGCAGCGTTGAAAAGGCAGGGGGTGTGGAGCAGTACTTC. This encodes CSVEKAGGVEQYF.

This chain links TRBV7-3 with TRBJ2-1, with 11 bases fitting TRBD2. CDR1 and CDR2 from the germline V gene are SGHTA and FQGTGA. CDR3 length: 15 amino acids. V trimming: 1 base; J trimming: 6 bases; junction bases outside the gene matches: 2. CDR3: CASSLISGGANEQFF. CDR3 sequence (DNA): TGTGCCAGCAGCTTAATTAGCGGGGGGGCCAATGAGCAGTTCTTC.

The rearrangement links TRBV6-1 to TRBJ2-7, with 10 nucleotides matching TRBD2. The CDR3 extends over 19 amino acids. After removal of 0 bases from V and 2 bases from J, the junction contained 13 bases not matched to a gene. Germline V gives CDR1 MNHNS, CDR2 SASEGT. The CDR3 nucleotides read TGTGCCAGCAGTGAAGCTGGAGGGACTAGCGCATCCTCAGCCTACGAGCAGTACTTC. Translated, it gives CASSEAGGTSASSAYEQYF.

This clone was recorded once. V is TRBV3-1 (or the pseudogene TRBV3-2) and J is TRBJ2-1; D possibly corresponds to TRBD2 (5 bases). CDR3 size: 11 residues. V gave up 5 bases and J gave up 12 bases, with 11 bases separating them. Germline V CDR1 and CDR2: LGHDT, YNNKEL (reference sequence). CDR3: CASSERGWQFF. In nucleotides, the CDR3 is TGTGCCAGCAGCGAAAGAGGGTGGCAGTTCTTC.

The chain employs TRBV21-1 and TRBJ2-3; the table's D gene call, TRBD1, was not cross checked with the DNA. TRBV21-1 is assigned pseudogene status. This CDR3 region has 14 residues. CDR3: CASSSDRGMDTQYF. CDR3 nucleotide sequence: TGTGCCAGCAGCTCTGACAGGGGTATGGATACGCAGTATTTT.

The table lists this clone with a count of one. The V and J genes are TRBV5-1 and TRBJ1-6; unclear D gene. Germline loops: CDR1 SGHRS, CDR2 YFSETQ. Trimming removed 4 bases from V and 0 bases from J, with 8 bases in between. The CDR3 extends over 15 amino acids. In DNA form, the CDR3 reads TGCGCCAGCAGCCCAGAAAGCTCCTATAATTCACCCCTCCACTTT. Protein: CASSPESSYNSPLHF.

The rearrangement joins TRBV27 to TRBJ1-2, with 8 bases identical to TRBD1. This CDR3 spans 15 amino acids. V gave up 0 bases and J gave up 7 bases; unmatched junction bases: 7. Per the germline V gene, CDR1 is MNHEY and CDR2 is SMNVEV (reference sequence). The CDR3 here is CASSLSHPTGAGYTF. CDR3 nucleotides: TGTGCCAGCAGTTTATCCCACCCGACAGGGGCTGGCTACACCTTC.

This clone was found many times. The chain is built from TRBV11-3 and TRBJ1-2, with D maybe TRBD1 (6 bases). Trimming removed 5 bases at V and 2 bases at J, with 18 bases between. Germline-derived CDR1 and CDR2 are SGHNT and YENEEA. This CDR3 has 16 amino acids. The DNA for the CDR3 is TGTGCCAGCAGCAAGAGTACGACAGGTTCAAACTATGGCTACACCTTC. This gives the protein CASSKSTTGSNYGYTF.

The V gene is TRBV2, the J gene TRBJ2-1; the match to TRBD1 covers 9 bases. CDR3 length: 15 amino acids. CDR1 is SNHLY and CDR2 is FYNNEI in the germline V gene. V shed 4 bases, J shed 9 bases, and the junction held 10 bases outside the gene matches. Written as DNA, the CDR3 is TGTGCCAGCAGTGCCCGGGACAGGGTTGAGAGTGAGCAGTTCTTC. The encoded protein is CASSARDRVESEQFF.